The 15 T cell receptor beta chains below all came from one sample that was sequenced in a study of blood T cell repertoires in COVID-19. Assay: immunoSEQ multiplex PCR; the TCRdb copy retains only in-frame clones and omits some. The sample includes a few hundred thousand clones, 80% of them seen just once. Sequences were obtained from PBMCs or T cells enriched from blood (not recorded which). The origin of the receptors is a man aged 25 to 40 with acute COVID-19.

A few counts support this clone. The chain's CDR3 is CASSFGQGAHNQPQHF. In nucleotides, the CDR3 is TGCGCCAGCAGCTTCGGACAGGGGGCTCACAATCAGCCCCAGCATTTT. The chain uses TRBV5-1 and TRBJ1-5; 11 nucleotides match TRBD1. Trimming at V came to 2 bases and at J to 3 bases, leaving 4 bases not matched to a gene. The CDR3 runs to 16 residues. Germline V gives CDR1 SGHRS, CDR2 YFSETQ.

The CDR3: CASTGTPIETEAFF. The CDR3 DNA reads TGTGCCAGCACCGGGACACCTATCGAAACTGAAGCTTTCTTT. The V call is TRBV2, the J call TRBJ1-1, with a possible D match to TRBD1 (6 bases). V was trimmed by 7 bases and J by 5 bases, leaving 17 bases between them. Germline CDR1 reads SNHLY; CDR2 reads FYNNEI. The CDR3 runs 14 residues.

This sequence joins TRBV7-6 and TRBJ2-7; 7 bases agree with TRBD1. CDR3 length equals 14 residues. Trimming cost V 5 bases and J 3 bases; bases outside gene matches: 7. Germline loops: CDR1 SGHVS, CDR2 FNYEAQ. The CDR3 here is CASSLAQGDYEQYF. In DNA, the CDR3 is TGTGCCAGCAGCCTCGCGCAGGGGGACTACGAGCAGTACTTC.

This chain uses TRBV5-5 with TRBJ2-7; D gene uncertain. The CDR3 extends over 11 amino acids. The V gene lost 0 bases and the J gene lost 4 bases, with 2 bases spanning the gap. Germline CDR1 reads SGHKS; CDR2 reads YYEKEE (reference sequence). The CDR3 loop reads CASSLAYEQYF. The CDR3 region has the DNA TGTGCCAGCAGCTTGGCTTACGAGCAGTACTTC.

Here the CDR3 DNA reads TGTGCCAGCAGTACAGGGGGCGTCTATGGCTACACCTTC. Translation gives CASSTGGVYGYTF. The rearrangement uses TRBV6-5 and TRBJ1-2; 9 nucleotides match TRBD1. This CDR3 is built from 13 residues. The V and J ends lost 5 bases and 4 bases, in that order; junction bases with no gene match: 2. Germline CDR1 MNHEY, CDR2 SVGAGI.

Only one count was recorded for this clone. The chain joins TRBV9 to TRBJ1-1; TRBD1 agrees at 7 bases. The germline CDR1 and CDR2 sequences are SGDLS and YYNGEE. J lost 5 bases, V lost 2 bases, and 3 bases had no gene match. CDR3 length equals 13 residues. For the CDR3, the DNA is TGTGCCAGCAGCGTCCCGACAGGGACTGAAGCTTTCTTT. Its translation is CASSVPTGTEAFF.

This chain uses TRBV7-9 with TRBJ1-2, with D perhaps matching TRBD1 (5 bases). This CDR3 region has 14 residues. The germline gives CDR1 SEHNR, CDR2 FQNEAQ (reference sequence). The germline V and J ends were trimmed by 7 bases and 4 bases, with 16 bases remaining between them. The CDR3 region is CASIPTGGGYGYTF. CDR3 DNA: TGTGCCAGCATCCCCACTGGGGGAGGCTATGGCTACACCTTC.

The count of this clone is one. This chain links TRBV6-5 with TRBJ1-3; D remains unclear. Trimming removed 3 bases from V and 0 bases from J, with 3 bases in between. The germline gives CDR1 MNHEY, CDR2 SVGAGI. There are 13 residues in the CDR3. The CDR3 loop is CASSYYSGNTIYF. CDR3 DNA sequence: TGTGCCAGCAGTTATTACTCTGGAAACACCATATATTTT.

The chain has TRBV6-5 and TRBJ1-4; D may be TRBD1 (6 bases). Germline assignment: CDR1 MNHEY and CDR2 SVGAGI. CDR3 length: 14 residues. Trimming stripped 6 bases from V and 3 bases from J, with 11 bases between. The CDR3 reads CASSADRANEKLFF. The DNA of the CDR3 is TGTGCCAGCAGCGCGGACAGAGCTAATGAAAAACTGTTTTTT.

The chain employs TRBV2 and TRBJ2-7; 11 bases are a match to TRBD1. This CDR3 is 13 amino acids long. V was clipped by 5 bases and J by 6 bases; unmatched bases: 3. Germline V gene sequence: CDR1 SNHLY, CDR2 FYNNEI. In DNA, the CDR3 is TGTGCCAGCAGTCCCGGGACAGGGGGCGAGCAGTACTTC. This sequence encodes CASSPGTGGEQYF.

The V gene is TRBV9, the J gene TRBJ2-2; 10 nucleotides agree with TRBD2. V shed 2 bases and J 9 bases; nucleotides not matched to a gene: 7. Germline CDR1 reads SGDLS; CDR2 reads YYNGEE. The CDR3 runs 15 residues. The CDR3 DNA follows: TGTGCCAGCAGCGTGGGGACTAGCGTTCTCCGGGAGCTGTTTTTT. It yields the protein CASSVGTSVLRELFF.

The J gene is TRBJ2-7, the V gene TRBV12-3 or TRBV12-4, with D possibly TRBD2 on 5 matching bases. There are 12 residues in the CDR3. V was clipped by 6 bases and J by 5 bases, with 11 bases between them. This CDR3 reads CASRDGGDEQYF. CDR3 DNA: TGTGCCAGCAGGGACGGAGGTGACGAGCAGTACTTC.

The CDR3, as DNA: TGTGCCAGCAGTGATCCGACGGAGATCTACGAAAAACTGTTTTTT. Its translation is CASSDPTEIYEKLFF. The V and J genes are TRBV25-1 and TRBJ1-4; D is ambiguous. Trimming took off 3 bases at V and 8 bases at J, with 16 bases between the two ends. Germline V gene lookup returns CDR1 MGHDK and CDR2 SYGVNS. CDR3 size: 15 residues.

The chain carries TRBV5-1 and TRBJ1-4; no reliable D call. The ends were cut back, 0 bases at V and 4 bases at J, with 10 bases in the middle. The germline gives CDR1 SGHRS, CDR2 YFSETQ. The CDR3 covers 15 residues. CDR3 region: CASSLAPGFNEKLFF. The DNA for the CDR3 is TGCGCCAGCAGCTTGGCTCCCGGTTTTAATGAAAAACTGTTTTTT.

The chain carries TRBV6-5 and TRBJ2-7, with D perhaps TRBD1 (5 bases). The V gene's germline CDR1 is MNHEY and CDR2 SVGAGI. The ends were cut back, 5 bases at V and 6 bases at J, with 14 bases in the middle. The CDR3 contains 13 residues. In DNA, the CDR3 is TGTGCCAGCAGTCAATACCAGGGTTCCGAGCAGTACTTC. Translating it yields CASSQYQGSEQYF.